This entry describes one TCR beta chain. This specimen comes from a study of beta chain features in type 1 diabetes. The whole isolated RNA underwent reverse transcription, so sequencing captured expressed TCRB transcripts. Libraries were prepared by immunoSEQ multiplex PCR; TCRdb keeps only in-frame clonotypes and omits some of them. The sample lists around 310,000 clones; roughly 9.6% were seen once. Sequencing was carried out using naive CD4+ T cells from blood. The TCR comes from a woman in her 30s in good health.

In DNA, the CDR3 is TGCGCCAGCAGCTTTGGGACAGGGGGACACGAGCAGTACTTC. Its protein product is CASSFGTGGHEQYF. J is TRBJ2-7 and V is TRBV5-1, with 11 bases lining up with TRBD1. The germline CDR1 and CDR2 sequences are SGHRS and YFSETQ. V gave up 2 bases and J gave up 5 bases; unmatched junction bases: 3. The CDR3 has 14 amino acids.